This TCR beta chain was found in a study of sequential checkpoint blockade in melanoma. In germline, CDR1 is MGHDK, CDR2 SYGVNS. J lost 6 bases, V lost 1 base, and 6 bases had no gene match. This CDR3 spans 15 amino acids. Treatment of the sample: randomized to nivolumab then ipilimumab (arm A) or the reverse (arm B). The repertoire was sequenced with immunoSEQ multiplex PCR; TCRdb's copy has only in-frame clones and lacks some. The sample includes about 38,000 clones, roughly 84% of them seen just once. This clonotype was obtained from a human donor with melanoma. The sequencing used CD8+ T cells sorted from blood (inferred from file names), collected from a patient given nivolumab and ipilimumab in sequence. This chain joins TRBV25-1 and TRBJ1-2; 9 nucleotides agree with TRBD1. The CDR3 bases are TGTGCCAGCAGTGAATCCGGGACAGGGCGTCATGGCTACACCTTC. Translation: CASSESGTGRHGYTF.